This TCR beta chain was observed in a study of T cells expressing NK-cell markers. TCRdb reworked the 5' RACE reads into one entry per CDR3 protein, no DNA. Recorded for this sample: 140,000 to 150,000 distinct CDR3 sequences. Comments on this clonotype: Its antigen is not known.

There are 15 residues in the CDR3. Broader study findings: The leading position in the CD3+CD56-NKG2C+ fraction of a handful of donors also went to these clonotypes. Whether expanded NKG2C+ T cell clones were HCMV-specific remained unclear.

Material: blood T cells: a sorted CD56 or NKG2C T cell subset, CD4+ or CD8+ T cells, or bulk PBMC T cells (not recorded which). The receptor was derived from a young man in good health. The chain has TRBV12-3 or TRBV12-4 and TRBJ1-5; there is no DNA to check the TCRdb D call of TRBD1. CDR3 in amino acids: CASTLTGRGNQPQHF.